This T cell receptor beta chain stems from a study of vaccination effects on CD4 cells after COVID-19. Study conclusions and caveats: Whether induced by infection or by vaccine, clones showed marked clonal contraction late after vaccination.

TCRdb keeps only in-frame clones here, not all; method: immunoSEQ multiplex PCR. Of 20,000 to 30,000 clones in the sample, 73% were seen once. Turning to this clone: The antigen is not known.

This CDR3 is 17 amino acids long. With 1 base removed from V and 3 bases from J, the gap between germline ends came to 16 bases. CDR1 MGHRA and CDR2 YSYEKL come from the germline V gene. Sequencing was preceded by expansion of antigen-specific CD4+ T cells with viral peptide pools in the ViraFEST assay. The culture ran for nine to eleven days, and then CD4+ T cells were isolated. The cohort was immunized with two doses of either the BNT162b2 or mRNA-1273 vaccine. The chain employs TRBV4-1 and TRBJ1-5, with no clear D. The sequence came from a human donor who received a COVID-19 vaccine. Sequences were derived from CD4+ T cells from PBMCs cultured with SARS-CoV-2 spike peptides, sampled after COVID-19 vaccination. CDR3 bases: TGCGCCAGCAGCCAAGGCGTCGGCTCGGGGTCCAATCAGCCCCAGCATTTT. Its translation is CASSQGVGSGSNQPQHF.